Listed here are 13 T cell receptor beta chains from one sample, sequenced in a study of breast tumors, draining lymph nodes, adjacent tissues. TCRdb fed the multiplex PCR reads into MiXCR, producing one record per CDR3 protein. The table shows over 200,000 distinct CDR3 sequences, with under 35% occurring only once. Samples came from axillary lymph nodes draining the breast cancer. The sample was axillary lymph node tissue. These receptors all stem from a female donor with breast cancer. Some clones in this sample may be carry-over from other donors' samples.

This clonotype was seen ten or more times. The chain employs TRBV7-8 and TRBJ2-1, with D uncertain. The CDR3 length is 13 residues. V was trimmed by 0 bases and J by 6 bases, leaving 6 bases between them. Germline CDR1 and CDR2: SGHVS and FQNEAQ. Written as DNA, the CDR3 is TGTGCCAGCAGCTTAGCACCCACCAATGAGCAGTTCTTC. Its translation is CASSLAPTNEQFF.

This clonotype was counted once. The V and J genes are TRBV20-1 and TRBJ1-6; 9 nucleotides match TRBD1. V trimming: 3 bases; J trimming: 5 bases; junction bases outside the gene matches: 11. The CDR3 contains 17 residues. CDR1 is DFQATT and CDR2 is SNEGSKA in the germline V gene (reference sequence). CDR3 DNA sequence: TGCAGTGCTAGTCCATCCGGGGGGACAGGGAATAATTCACCCCTCCACTTT. Encoded protein: CSASPSGGTGNNSPLHF.

The rearrangement links TRBV20-1 to TRBJ2-6; 7 bases line up with TRBD1. This CDR3 comprises 15 residues. The trim removed 4 bases at V and 3 bases at J, leaving 6 bases unmatched. The V gene's germline CDR1 is DFQATT and CDR2 SNEGSKA (reference sequence). CDR3 sequence (DNA): TGCAGTGCTATTCGACAGGGCGTTGGGGCCAACGTCCTGACTTTC. Residues: CSAIRQGVGANVLTF.

This clonotype was detected only a few times. The CDR3 DNA reads as TGTGCCAGCAGTACTTCCAGGAGGCCGGGTGGAGGCTACACCTTC. It translates to CASSTSRRPGGGYTF. The chain uses TRBV28 and TRBJ1-2; D remains unclear. Trimming removed 5 bases at V and 8 bases at J, with 21 bases between. Germline V gene lookup returns CDR1 MDHEN and CDR2 SYDVKM. The CDR3 extends over 15 amino acids.

V gene TRBV5-1 combines with J gene TRBJ1-2; D perhaps matches TRBD1 (6 bases). CDR3 length: 14 amino acids. With 7 bases removed from V and 8 bases from J, the gap between germline ends came to 21 bases. The germline V gene encodes CDR1 SGHRS and CDR2 YFSETQ. CDR3 nucleotides: TGCGCCAGCTGCAGGGGAGAAGCTGGATTCGGCTACACCTTC. Amino acids: CASCRGEAGFGYTF. Full variable domain (outside the CDR3, taken from reference TRBV5-1 and TRBJ1-2): KAGVTQTPRYLIKTRGQQVTLSCSPISGHRSVSWYQQTPGQGLQFLFEYFSETQRNKGNFPGRFSGRQFSNSRSEMNVSTLELGDSALYLCASCRGEAGFGYTFGSGTRLTVV.

Ten or more counts support this clonotype. This chain links TRBV3-1 with TRBJ2-7, with D unclear. This CDR3 comprises 11 residues. V was trimmed by 5 bases and J by 5 bases, leaving 7 bases between them. CDR1 and CDR2 from the germline V gene are LGHDT and YNNKEL (reference sequence). The CDR3 DNA reads TGTGCCAGCAGCAACATAAACGAGCAGTACTTC. Protein: CASSNINEQYF.

In its sample, this clonotype was seen many times. The chain couples TRBV5-4 to TRBJ1-2; no clear D. Germline CDR1 is SGHNT and CDR2 is YYREEE (reference sequence). CDR3 size: 14 residues. The V end lost 1 base, the J end lost 8 bases, and 15 bases lay between the germline ends. DNA for the CDR3: TGTGCCAGCAGCTTGAACCAGGCGGCGGGGGGCTACACCTTC. Its translation is CASSLNQAAGGYTF.

At least ten counts were recorded for this clonotype. The chain links TRBV25-1 to TRBJ1-4; D remains unclear. This CDR3 is 13 amino acids long. V was cut by 3 bases and J by 7 bases, with 9 bases left in between. From germline, CDR1 is MGHDK and CDR2 SYGVNS. DNA of the CDR3: TGTGCCAGCAGTGAGCCAGAAATTGAAAAACTGTTTTTT. This codes for CASSEPEIEKLFF.

This clonotype was seen repeatedly, ten times or more. The V and J genes are TRBV20-1 and TRBJ2-5; 8 nucleotides agree with TRBD2. There are 18 residues in the CDR3. Trimming cost V 2 bases and J 1 base; bases outside gene matches: 15. Germline CDR1 DFQATT, CDR2 SNEGSKA (reference sequence). The CDR3 loop reads CSARPTGAGGLPQETQYF. As DNA, the CDR3 is TGCAGTGCTAGACCAACGGGCGCGGGGGGCCTACCCCAAGAGACCCAGTACTTC.

About this clonotype: The junction departs from the called germline gene at one end, perhaps through a read error. This rearrangement joins TRBV7-9 to TRBJ2-7; the match to TRBD1 covers 8 bases. Germline CDR1 is SEHNR and CDR2 is FQNEAQ (reference sequence). The CDR3 contains 14 residues. The CDR3 is CASSLSGGHYEQHF. CDR3 nucleotide sequence: TGTGCCAGCAGCTTATCAGGGGGCCACTACGAGCAGCACTTC.

In this sample, this clonotype turned up many times. This chain uses TRBV15 with TRBJ1-2, with D unclear. This CDR3 has 14 amino acids. Germline lookup yields CDR1 LNHNV and CDR2 YYDKDF (reference sequence). The V end lost 3 bases, the J end lost 5 bases, and 13 bases lay between the germline ends. This CDR3 is CATSRTAGQYGYTF. The CDR3 DNA follows: TGTGCCACCAGCAGGACGGCGGGCCAGTATGGCTACACCTTC.

Comments on this clonotype: A junction end diverges from the germline sequence, so it may reflect a read error. The J gene is TRBJ2-5, the V gene TRBV2; D call uncertain. The CDR3 has 13 amino acids. Germline assignment: CDR1 SNHLY and CDR2 FYNNEI. CDR3 amino acids: CARSASPSSTQYF. CDR3 nucleotide sequence: TGTGCCCGCAGTGCGAGCCCCTCCTCGACCCAGTACTTC.

V gene TRBV19 combines with J gene TRBJ2-3; possible D gene TRBD2, 6 bases. The CDR3 contains 17 residues. Germline V gene sequence: CDR1 LNHDA, CDR2 SQIVND (reference sequence). V was clipped by 2 bases and J by 11 bases, with 26 bases between them. CDR3 sequence: CASSISRAGAGLNEQYF. The CDR3 DNA sequence: TGTGCCAGTAGTATAAGTAGGGCTGGGGCGGGGTTAAATGAGCAGTATTTT.